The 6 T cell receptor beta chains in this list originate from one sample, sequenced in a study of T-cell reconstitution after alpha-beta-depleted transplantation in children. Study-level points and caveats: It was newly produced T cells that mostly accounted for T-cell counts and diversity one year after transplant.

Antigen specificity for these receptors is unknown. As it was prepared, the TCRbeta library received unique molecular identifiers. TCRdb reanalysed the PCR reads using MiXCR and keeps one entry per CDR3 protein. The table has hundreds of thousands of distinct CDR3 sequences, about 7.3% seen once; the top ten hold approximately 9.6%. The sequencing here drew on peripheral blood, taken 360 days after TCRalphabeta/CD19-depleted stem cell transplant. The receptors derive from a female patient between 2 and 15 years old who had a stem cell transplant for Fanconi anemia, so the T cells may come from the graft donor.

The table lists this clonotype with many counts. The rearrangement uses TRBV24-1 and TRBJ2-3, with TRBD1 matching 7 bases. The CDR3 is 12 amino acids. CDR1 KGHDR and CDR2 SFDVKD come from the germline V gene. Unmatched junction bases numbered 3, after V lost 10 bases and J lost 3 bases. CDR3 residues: CATARGTDTQYF. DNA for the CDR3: TGTGCCACTGCCAGGGGGACAGATACGCAGTATTTT.

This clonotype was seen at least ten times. CDR3 bases: TGTGCCAGCAGTCTGTGGCGGGGGGCCCAAGAGACCCAGTACTTC. It specifies CASSLWRGAQETQYF. This rearrangement joins TRBV28 to TRBJ2-5; 8 bases line up with TRBD2. The CDR3 extends over 15 amino acids. V was pared by 5 bases and J by 1 base, with 6 bases of the junction left unmatched. CDR1 and CDR2 from the germline V gene are MDHEN and SYDVKM.

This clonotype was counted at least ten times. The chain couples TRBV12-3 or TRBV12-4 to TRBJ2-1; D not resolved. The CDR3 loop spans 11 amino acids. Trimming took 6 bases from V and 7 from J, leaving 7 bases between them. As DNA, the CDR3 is TGTGCCAGCAGCGCCACGAATGAGCAGTTCTTC. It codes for CASSATNEQFF.

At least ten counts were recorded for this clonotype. The CDR3 coding sequence is TGTGCCAGCAGTTCCACCCCGGCCCGCACAGATACGCAGTATTTT. It translates to CASSSTPARTDTQYF. This chain uses TRBV6-5 with TRBJ2-3, with no clear D. Germline V CDR1 and CDR2: MNHEY, SVGAGI. CDR3 length: 15 residues. The germline V and J ends were trimmed by 4 bases and 1 base, with 12 bases remaining between them.

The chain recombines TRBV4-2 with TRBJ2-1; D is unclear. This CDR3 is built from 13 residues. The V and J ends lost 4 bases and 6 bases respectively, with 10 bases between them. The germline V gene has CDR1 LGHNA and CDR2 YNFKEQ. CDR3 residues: CASSPVLLNEQFF. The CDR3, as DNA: TGTGCCAGCAGCCCTGTACTACTCAATGAGCAGTTCTTC.

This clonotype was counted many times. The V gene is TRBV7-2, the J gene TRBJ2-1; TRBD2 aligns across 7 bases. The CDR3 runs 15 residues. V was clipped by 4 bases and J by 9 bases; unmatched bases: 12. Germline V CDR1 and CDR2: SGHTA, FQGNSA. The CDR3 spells CASSSRLAVQGEQFF. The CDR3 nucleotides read TGTGCCAGCAGCTCACGACTAGCAGTCCAGGGTGAGCAGTTCTTC.